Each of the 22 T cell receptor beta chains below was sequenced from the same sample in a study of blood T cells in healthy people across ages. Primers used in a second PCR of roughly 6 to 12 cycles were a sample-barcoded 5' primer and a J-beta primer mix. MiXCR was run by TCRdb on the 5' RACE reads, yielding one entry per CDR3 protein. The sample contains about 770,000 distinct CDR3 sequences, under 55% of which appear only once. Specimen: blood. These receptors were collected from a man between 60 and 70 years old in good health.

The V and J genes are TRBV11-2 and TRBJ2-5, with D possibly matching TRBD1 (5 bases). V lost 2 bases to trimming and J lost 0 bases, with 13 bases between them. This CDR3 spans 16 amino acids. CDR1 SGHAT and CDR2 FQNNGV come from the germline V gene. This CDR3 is CASSLRGPGYQETQYF. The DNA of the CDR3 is TGTGCCAGCAGCTTAAGGGGCCCTGGGTACCAAGAGACCCAGTACTTC.

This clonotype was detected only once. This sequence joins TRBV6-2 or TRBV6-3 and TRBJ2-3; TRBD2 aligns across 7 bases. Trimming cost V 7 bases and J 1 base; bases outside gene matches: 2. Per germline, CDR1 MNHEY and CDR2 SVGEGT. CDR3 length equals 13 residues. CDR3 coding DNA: TGTGCCAGCAAGAGCGGGGGCACAGATACGCAGTATTTT. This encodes CASKSGGTDTQYF.

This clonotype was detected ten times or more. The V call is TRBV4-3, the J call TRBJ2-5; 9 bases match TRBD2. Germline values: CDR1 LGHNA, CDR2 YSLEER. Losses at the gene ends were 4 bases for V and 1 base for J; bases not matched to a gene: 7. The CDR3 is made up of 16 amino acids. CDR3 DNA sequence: TGCGCCAGCAGCCGGCGGGTAGCGGGGGTCCAAGAGACCCAGTACTTC. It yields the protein CASSRRVAGVQETQYF.

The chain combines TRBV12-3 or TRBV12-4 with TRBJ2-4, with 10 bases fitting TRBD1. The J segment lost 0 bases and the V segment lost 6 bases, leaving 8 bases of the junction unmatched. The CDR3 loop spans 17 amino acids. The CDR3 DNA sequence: TGTGCCAGCAGGTACGGACAGGGGGAAGGAGCCAAAAACATTCAGTACTTC. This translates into CASRYGQGEGAKNIQYF.

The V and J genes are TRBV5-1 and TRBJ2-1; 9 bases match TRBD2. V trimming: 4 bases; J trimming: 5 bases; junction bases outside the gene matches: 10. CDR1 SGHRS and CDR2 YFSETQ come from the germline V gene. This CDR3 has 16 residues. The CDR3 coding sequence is TGCGCCAGCAGCCATTTGTCCAGCGGGGGGAACAATGAGCAGTTCTTC. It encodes CASSHLSSGGNNEQFF. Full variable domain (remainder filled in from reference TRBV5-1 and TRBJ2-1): KAGVTQTPRYLIKTRGQQVTLSCSPISGHRSVSWYQQTPGQGLQFLFEYFSETQRNKGNFPGRFSGRQFSNSRSEMNVSTLELGDSALYLCASSHLSSGGNNEQFFGPGTRLTVL.

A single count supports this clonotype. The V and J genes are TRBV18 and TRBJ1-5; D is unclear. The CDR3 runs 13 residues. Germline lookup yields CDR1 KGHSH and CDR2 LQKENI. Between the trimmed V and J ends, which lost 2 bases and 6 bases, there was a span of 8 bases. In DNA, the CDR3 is TGTGCCAGCTCACCAGACACTGGTCAGCCCCAGCATTTT. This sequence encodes CASSPDTGQPQHF.

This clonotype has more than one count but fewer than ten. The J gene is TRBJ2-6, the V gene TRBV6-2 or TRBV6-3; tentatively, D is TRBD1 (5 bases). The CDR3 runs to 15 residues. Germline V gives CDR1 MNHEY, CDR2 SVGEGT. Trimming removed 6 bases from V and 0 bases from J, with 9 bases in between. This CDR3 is CASRQGSSGANVLTF. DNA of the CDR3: TGTGCCAGCAGGCAGGGAAGCTCTGGGGCCAACGTCCTGACTTTC.

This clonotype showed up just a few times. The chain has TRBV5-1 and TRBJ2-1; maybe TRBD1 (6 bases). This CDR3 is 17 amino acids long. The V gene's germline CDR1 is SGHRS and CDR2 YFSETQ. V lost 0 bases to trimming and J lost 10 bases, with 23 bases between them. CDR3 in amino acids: CASSLAGTLTPTSEQFF. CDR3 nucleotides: TGCGCCAGCAGCTTGGCCGGGACACTAACACCTACAAGCGAGCAGTTCTTC. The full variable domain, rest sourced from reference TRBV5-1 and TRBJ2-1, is KAGVTQTPRYLIKTRGQQVTLSCSPISGHRSVSWYQQTPGQGLQFLFEYFSETQRNKGNFPGRFSGRQFSNSRSEMNVSTLELGDSALYLCASSLAGTLTPTSEQFFGPGTRLTVL.

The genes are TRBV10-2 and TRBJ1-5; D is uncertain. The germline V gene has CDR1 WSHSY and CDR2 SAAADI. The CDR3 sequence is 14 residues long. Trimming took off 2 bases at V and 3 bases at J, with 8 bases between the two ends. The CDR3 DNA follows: TGCGCCAGCAGTGAGCGGAAAACCAATCAGCCCCAGCATTTT. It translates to CASSERKTNQPQHF.

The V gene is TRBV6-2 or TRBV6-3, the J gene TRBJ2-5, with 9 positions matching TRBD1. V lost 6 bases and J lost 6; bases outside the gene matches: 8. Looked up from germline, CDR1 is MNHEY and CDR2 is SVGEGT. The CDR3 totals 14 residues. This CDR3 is CASSPLGQGKTQYF. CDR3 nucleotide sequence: TGTGCCAGCAGCCCTCTCGGACAGGGGAAGACCCAGTACTTC.

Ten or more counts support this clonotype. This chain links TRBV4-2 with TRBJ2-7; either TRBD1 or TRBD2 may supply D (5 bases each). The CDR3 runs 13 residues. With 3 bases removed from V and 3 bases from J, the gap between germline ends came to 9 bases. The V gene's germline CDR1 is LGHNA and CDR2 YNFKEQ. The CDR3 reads CASSQGPLYEQYF. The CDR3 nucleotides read TGTGCCAGCAGCCAGGGACCCCTCTACGAGCAGTACTTC.

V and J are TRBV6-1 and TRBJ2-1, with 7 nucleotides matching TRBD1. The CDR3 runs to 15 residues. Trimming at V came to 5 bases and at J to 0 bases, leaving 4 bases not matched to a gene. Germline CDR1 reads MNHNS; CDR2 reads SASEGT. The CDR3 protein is CASSLTGISYNEQFF. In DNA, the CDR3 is TGTGCCAGCAGTCTGACAGGGATCTCCTACAATGAGCAGTTCTTC.

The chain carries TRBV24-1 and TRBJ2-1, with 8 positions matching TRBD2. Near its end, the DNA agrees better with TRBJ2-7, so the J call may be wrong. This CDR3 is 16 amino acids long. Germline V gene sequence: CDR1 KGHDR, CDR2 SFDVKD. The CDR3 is CATSDLRGGNYNEQYF. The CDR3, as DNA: TGTGCCACCAGTGATTTGCGCGGGGGGAACTACAATGAGCAGTACTTC.

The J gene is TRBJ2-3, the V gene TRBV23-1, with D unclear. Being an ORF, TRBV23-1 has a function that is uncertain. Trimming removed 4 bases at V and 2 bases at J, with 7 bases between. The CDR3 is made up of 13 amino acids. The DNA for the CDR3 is TGCGCCAGCAGTCCGGCCCACACAGATACGCAGTATTTT. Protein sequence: CASSPAHTDTQYF.

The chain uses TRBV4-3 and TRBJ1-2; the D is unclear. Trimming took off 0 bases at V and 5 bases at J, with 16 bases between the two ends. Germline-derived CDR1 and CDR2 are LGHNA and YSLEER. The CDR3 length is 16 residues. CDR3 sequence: CASSQDPRQPIYGYTF. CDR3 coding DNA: TGCGCCAGCAGCCAAGATCCTAGACAACCTATATATGGCTACACCTTC.

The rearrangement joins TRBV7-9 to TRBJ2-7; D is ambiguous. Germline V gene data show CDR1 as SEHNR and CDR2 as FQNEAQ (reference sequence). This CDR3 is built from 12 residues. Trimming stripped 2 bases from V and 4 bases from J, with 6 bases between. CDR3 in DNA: TGTGCCAGCAGCTTACCAATGTACGAGCAGTACTTC. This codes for CASSLPMYEQYF. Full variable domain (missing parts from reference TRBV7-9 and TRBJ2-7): DTGVSQNPRHKITKRGQNVTFRCDPISEHNRLYWYRQTLGQGPEFLTYFQNEAQLEKSRLLSDRFSAERPKGSFSTLEIQRTEQGDSAMYLCASSLPMYEQYFGPGTRLTVT.

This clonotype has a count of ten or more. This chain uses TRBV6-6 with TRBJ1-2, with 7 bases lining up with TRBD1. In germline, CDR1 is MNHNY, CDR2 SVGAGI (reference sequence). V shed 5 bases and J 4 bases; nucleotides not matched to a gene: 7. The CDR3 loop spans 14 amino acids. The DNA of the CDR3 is TGTGCCAGCAGTCCAGGGGGTATGGGCTATGGCTACACCTTC. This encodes CASSPGGMGYGYTF.

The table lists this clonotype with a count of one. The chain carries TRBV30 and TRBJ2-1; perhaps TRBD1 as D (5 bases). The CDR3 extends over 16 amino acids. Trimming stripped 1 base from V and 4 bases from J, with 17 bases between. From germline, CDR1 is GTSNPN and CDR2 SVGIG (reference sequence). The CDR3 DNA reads TGTGCCTGGAGTGCCCAAGGGGTTAGGGCTTACAATGAGCAGTTCTTC. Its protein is CAWSAQGVRAYNEQFF.

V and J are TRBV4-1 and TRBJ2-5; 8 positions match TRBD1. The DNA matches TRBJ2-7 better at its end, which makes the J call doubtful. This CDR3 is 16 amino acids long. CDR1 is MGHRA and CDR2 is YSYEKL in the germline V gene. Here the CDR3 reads CASSPQPDRGNYEQYF. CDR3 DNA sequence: TGCGCCAGCAGCCCCCAGCCCGACAGGGGAAACTACGAGCAGTACTTC.

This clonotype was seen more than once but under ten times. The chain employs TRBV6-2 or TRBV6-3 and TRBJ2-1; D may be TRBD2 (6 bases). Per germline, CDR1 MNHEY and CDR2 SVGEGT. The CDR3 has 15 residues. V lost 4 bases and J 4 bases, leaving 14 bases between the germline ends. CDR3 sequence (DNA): TGTGCCAGCAGTTCCGGGACTGCGAGGTACAATGAGCAGTTCTTC. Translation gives CASSSGTARYNEQFF.

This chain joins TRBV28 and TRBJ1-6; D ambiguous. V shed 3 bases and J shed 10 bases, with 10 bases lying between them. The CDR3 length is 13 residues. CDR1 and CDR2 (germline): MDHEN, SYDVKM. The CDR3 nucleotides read TGTGCCAGCAGTTTGGGCGGGGTGTCACCCCTCCACTTT. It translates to CASSLGGVSPLHF.

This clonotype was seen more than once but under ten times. CDR3 region: CAISEDGFGSPLHF. CDR3 nucleotide sequence: TGTGCCATCAGTGAGGACGGTTTTGGGTCACCCCTCCACTTT. The chain recombines TRBV10-3 with TRBJ1-6; no clear D gene. The CDR3 contains 14 residues. CDR1 is ENHRY, CDR2 SYGVKD, per germline. Deletions cut 2 bases from V and 10 bases from J, with 12 bases between.